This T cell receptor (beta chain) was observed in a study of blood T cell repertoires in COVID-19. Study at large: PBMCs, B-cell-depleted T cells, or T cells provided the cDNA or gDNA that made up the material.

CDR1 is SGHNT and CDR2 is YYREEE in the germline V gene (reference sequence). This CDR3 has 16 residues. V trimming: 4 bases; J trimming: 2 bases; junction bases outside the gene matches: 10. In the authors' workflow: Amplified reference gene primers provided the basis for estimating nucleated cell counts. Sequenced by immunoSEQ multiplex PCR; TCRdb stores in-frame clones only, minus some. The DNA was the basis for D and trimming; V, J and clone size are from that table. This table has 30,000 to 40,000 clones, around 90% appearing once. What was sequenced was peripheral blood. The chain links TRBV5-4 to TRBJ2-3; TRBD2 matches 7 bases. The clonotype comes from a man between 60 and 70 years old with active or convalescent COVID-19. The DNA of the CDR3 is TGTGCCAGCAGCCCCCGGACTAGACTAGTCACAGATACGCAGTATTTT. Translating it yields CASSPRTRLVTDTQYF.